What follows are 21 T cell receptor beta chains derived from one specimen sequenced in a study of cytomegalovirus exposure and HLA in healthy donors. 60 Vbeta and 13 Jbeta primers were used in PCR. TCRdb's table, derived via immunoSEQ multiplex PCR, lists solely in-frame clones and lacks some. The repertoire holds about 120,000 clones, with 81% as singletons. The sequenced sample was PBMCs. Receptor source: a woman aged 40 to 50 in good health and CMV-seronegative.

This chain joins TRBV5-4 and TRBJ2-3, with TRBD2 identical over 7 bases. V dropped 4 bases and J dropped 2; count of bases not matched to a gene: 7. This CDR3 contains 15 residues. The germline V gene has CDR1 SGHNT and CDR2 YYREEE (reference sequence). The CDR3 coding sequence is TGTGCCAGCAGCCAATGGCGGGGGAACACAGATACGCAGTATTTT. It specifies CASSQWRGNTDTQYF.

The rearrangement uses TRBV7-9 and TRBJ2-3, with TRBD2 matching 8 bases. The CDR3 runs 16 residues. V lost 5 bases, J lost 2 bases, and 9 bases stayed unmatched. CDR1 is SEHNR, CDR2 FQNEAQ, per germline (reference sequence). The CDR3 here is CASSPPVAGYTDTQYF. In nucleotides, the CDR3 is TGTGCCAGCAGCCCCCCCGTAGCGGGATACACAGATACGCAGTATTTT. Complete variable domain (other parts from reference TRBV7-9 and TRBJ2-3): DTGVSQNPRHKITKRGQNVTFRCDPISEHNRLYWYRQTLGQGPEFLTYFQNEAQLEKSRLLSDRFSAERPKGSFSTLEIQRTEQGDSAMYLCASSPPVAGYTDTQYFGPGTRLTVL.

In its sample, this clone was seen a few times. In the same sample, other DNA sequences code for this CDR3. The chain joins TRBV6-1 to TRBJ1-5, with D hard to call. This CDR3 is built from 14 residues. Trimming took 0 bases from V and 4 from J, leaving 7 bases between them. Germline lookup yields CDR1 MNHNS and CDR2 SASEGT. The CDR3 region has the DNA TGTGCCAGCAGTGAAGCTTTGCGTAATCAGCCCCAGCATTTT. Protein sequence: CASSEALRNQPQHF.

This clone has just one count. The J gene is TRBJ2-2, the V gene TRBV7-3, with no clear D. CDR1 is SGHTA, CDR2 FQGTGA, per germline. There are 14 residues in the CDR3. Trimming removed 0 bases from V and 2 bases from J, with 4 bases in between. The chain's CDR3 is CASSLTLNTGELFF. CDR3 DNA sequence: TGTGCCAGCAGCTTAACTCTCAACACCGGGGAGCTGTTTTTT.

The chain couples TRBV6-5 to TRBJ1-2, with 10 nucleotides matching TRBD1. The CDR3 consists of 12 residues. After removal of 5 bases from V and 11 bases from J, the junction contained 5 bases not matched to a gene. Germline assignment: CDR1 MNHEY and CDR2 SVGAGI. The CDR3 loop is CASSGGQGKYTF. The CDR3 nucleotides are TGTGCCAGCAGTGGGGGACAGGGGAAGTACACCTTC.

The chain joins TRBV2 to TRBJ2-2; 7 bases align to TRBD1. The CDR3 sequence is 13 residues long. Germline V gives CDR1 SNHLY, CDR2 FYNNEI. The trim removed 7 bases at V and 6 bases at J, leaving 5 bases unmatched. The CDR3 coding sequence is TGTGCCAGCATTCGACAGGGAGCCGGGGAGCTGTTTTTT. Amino acid sequence: CASIRQGAGELFF.

V gene TRBV5-1 combines with J gene TRBJ2-7, with D tentatively TRBD2 (5 bases). The CDR3 covers 13 residues. The germline V and J ends were trimmed by 4 bases and 3 bases, with 11 bases remaining between them. CDR1 is SGHRS, CDR2 YFSETQ, per germline. CDR3 protein: CASSPEGRYEQYF. DNA for the CDR3: TGCGCCAGCAGCCCCGAGGGTCGCTACGAGCAGTACTTC.

This sequence joins TRBV4-2 and TRBJ2-3, with 9 bases matching TRBD2. Per germline, CDR1 LGHNA and CDR2 YNFKEQ. CDR3 length: 17 residues. V was clipped by 0 bases and J by 2 bases; unmatched bases: 6. The CDR3 loop reads CASSQEYGGGATDTQYF. Here the CDR3 DNA reads TGTGCCAGCAGCCAAGAATACGGCGGGGGGGCCACAGATACGCAGTATTTT.

The chain couples TRBV4-3 to TRBJ2-7; possibly TRBD1 for D (5 bases). This CDR3 is built from 16 residues. Germline values: CDR1 LGHNA, CDR2 YSLEER. The V end lost 0 bases, the J end lost 5 bases, and 17 bases lay between the germline ends. The chain's CDR3 is CASSQDQPGFIDEQYF. DNA of the CDR3: TGCGCCAGCAGCCAAGATCAGCCAGGGTTTATCGACGAGCAGTACTTC.

This chain joins TRBV5-1 and TRBJ2-2; TRBD2 might be the D (5 bases). The germline CDR1 and CDR2 sequences are SGHRS and YFSETQ. This CDR3 comprises 15 residues. V shed 2 bases and J shed 0 bases, with 8 bases lying between them. CDR3 sequence reads: CASSFGETNTGELFF. In DNA, the CDR3 is TGCGCCAGCAGCTTCGGGGAAACGAACACCGGGGAGCTGTTTTTT.

The chain has TRBV5-1 and TRBJ2-1; TRBD1 might be the D (5 bases). V was pared by 0 bases and J by 0 bases, with 10 bases between. Germline CDR1 SGHRS, CDR2 YFSETQ. The CDR3 contains 16 residues. The CDR3 DNA sequence: TGCGCCAGCAGCTTGGGTGGGGCGAGCTCCTACAATGAGCAGTTCTTC. This translates into CASSLGGASSYNEQFF.

To note about this clone: The same CDR3 is also encoded by other DNA sequences in this sample. The gene calls are TRBV25-1 and TRBJ2-4; TRBD1 agrees at 9 bases. V was clipped by 3 bases and J by 1 base; unmatched bases: 7. Germline-derived CDR1 and CDR2 are MGHDK and SYGVNS. This CDR3 is built from 17 residues. The CDR3 sequence: CASSEPPQGAAKNIQYF. DNA of the CDR3: TGTGCCAGCAGTGAGCCTCCACAGGGGGCGGCCAAAAACATTCAGTACTTC.

V and J are TRBV6-1 and TRBJ1-2; D remains unclear. Trimming cost V 4 bases and J 4 bases, with 10 bases left between them. The CDR3 has 13 residues. Germline V gives CDR1 MNHNS, CDR2 SASEGT. This CDR3 reads CASSVRTAYGYTF. In DNA form, the CDR3 reads TGTGCCAGCAGTGTGAGAACAGCCTATGGCTACACCTTC.

The genes are TRBV5-1 and TRBJ1-5, with 8 bases identical to TRBD1. V shed 5 bases, J shed 8 bases, and the junction held 12 bases outside the gene matches. Germline V lookup: CDR1 SGHRS, CDR2 YFSETQ. This CDR3 comprises 15 residues. The CDR3 loop reads CASSFSGGKEEPQHF. Written as DNA, the CDR3 is TGCGCCAGCAGTTTCTCAGGGGGCAAGGAGGAGCCCCAGCATTTT.

Here the CDR3 reads CASTRQGVDGYTF. DNA of the CDR3: TGTGCCAGCACTAGACAGGGTGTGGATGGCTACACCTTC. V gene TRBV28 combines with J gene TRBJ1-2; 7 bases map to TRBD1. V shed 7 bases, J shed 6 bases, and the junction held 8 bases outside the gene matches. The CDR3 loop spans 13 amino acids. Germline CDR1 is MDHEN and CDR2 is SYDVKM.

J is TRBJ1-2 and V is TRBV14; TRBD1 matches at 11 bases. This CDR3 is 17 amino acids long. Germline V gives CDR1 SGHDN, CDR2 FVKESK. J was trimmed by 4 bases and V by 2 bases; bases with no gene match: 9. CDR3: CASSQSPPGQGGYGYTF. CDR3 DNA: TGTGCCAGCAGCCAATCACCCCCGGGACAGGGGGGCTATGGCTACACCTTC.

The chain links TRBV30 to TRBJ2-2; the match to TRBD1 covers 9 bases. The CDR3 totals 13 residues. Germline assignment: CDR1 GTSNPN and CDR2 SVGIG (reference sequence). Germline trimming cut 3 bases from V and 5 bases from J; bases unmatched to any gene: 1. CDR3 amino acids: CAWRGQGTGELFF. The CDR3 DNA reads as TGTGCCTGGAGGGGACAGGGTACCGGGGAGCTGTTTTTT.

The chain couples TRBV10-2 to TRBJ2-3; 9 bases match TRBD2. The CDR3 consists of 13 residues. V gave up 0 bases and J gave up 15 bases; unmatched junction bases: 7. Germline V gene lookup returns CDR1 WSHSY and CDR2 SAAADI. The CDR3 region has the DNA TGCGCCAGCAGTGAGTCCCCGGGACTAGCCCCATATTTT. This translates into CASSESPGLAPYF.

This clone has just a few counts. The chain is built from TRBV5-1 and TRBJ2-6; 7 nucleotides match TRBD1. V lost 4 bases, J lost 1 base, and 8 bases stayed unmatched. CDR3 length equals 17 residues. The V gene's germline CDR1 is SGHRS and CDR2 YFSETQ. The CDR3 is CASSPGQQLSGANVLTF. CDR3 coding DNA: TGCGCCAGCAGCCCGGGACAGCAACTGTCTGGGGCCAACGTCCTGACTTTC.

The V call is TRBV7-2, the J call TRBJ1-2, with 9 nucleotides matching TRBD1. Losses at the gene ends were 4 bases for V and 8 bases for J; bases not matched to a gene: 11. The CDR3 runs 15 residues. Per germline, CDR1 SGHTA and CDR2 FQGNSA. Here the CDR3 reads CASSSAPGQGDGYTF. For the CDR3, the DNA is TGTGCCAGCAGCTCAGCTCCGGGACAGGGAGACGGCTACACCTTC.

The sample holds a few counts of this clone. The chain is built from TRBV6-6 and TRBJ2-1; TRBD2 aligns across 9 bases. Per the germline V gene, CDR1 is MNHNY and CDR2 is SVGAGI (reference sequence). This CDR3 has 16 amino acids. Trimming took 5 bases from V and 2 from J; bases not matched to a gene: 7. The CDR3 is CASSNPAGGTYNEQFF. The CDR3 DNA sequence: TGTGCCAGCAGTAATCCAGCGGGGGGTACCTACAATGAGCAGTTCTTC.